Listed here are 26 T cell receptor beta chains from one sample, sequenced in a study of blood T cell repertoires in COVID-19. Assay used: immunoSEQ multiplex PCR; TCRdb lists only in-frame clones, some missing. The table lists about 91,000 clones, over 70% of them singletons. Material: peripheral blood. These TCRs come from a man between 65 and 79 years old with acute or convalescent COVID-19.

This chain joins TRBV29-1 and TRBJ2-6; 8 bases are a match to TRBD2. Germline V CDR1 and CDR2: SQVTM, ANQGSEA. V shed 6 bases, J shed 2 bases, and the junction held 6 bases outside the gene matches. CDR3 length: 15 residues. CDR3 nucleotide sequence: TGCAGCGTGAGTGGCGGGGGGACTGGGGCCAACGTCCTGACTTTC. Translated: CSVSGGGTGANVLTF. Full variable domain (outside the CDR3, taken from reference TRBV29-1 and TRBJ2-6): SAVISQKPSRDICQRGTSLTIQCQVDSQVTMMFWYRQQPGQSLTLIATANQGSEATYESGFVIDKFPISRPNLTFSTLTVSNMSPEDSSIYLCSVSGGGTGANVLTFGAGSRLTVL.

The rearrangement links TRBV28 to TRBJ1-6; possibly TRBD1 for D (6 bases). In germline, CDR1 is MDHEN, CDR2 SYDVKM. With 5 bases removed from V and 10 bases from J, the gap between germline ends came to 21 bases. The CDR3 totals 16 residues. The CDR3: CASSPMLDRFGSPLHF. In DNA, the CDR3 is TGTGCCAGCAGTCCTATGCTCGACAGGTTCGGCTCACCCCTCCACTTT.

This clone was picked up a small number of times. The rearrangement joins TRBV9 to TRBJ2-3; TRBD2 matches at 15 bases. V gave up 4 bases and J gave up 5 bases; unmatched junction bases: 11. Germline assignment: CDR1 SGDLS and CDR2 YYNGEE. This CDR3 comprises 18 residues. DNA of the CDR3: TGTGCCAGCAGCTATGGGACTAGCGGGAGGAGGAGGGGAGATACGCAGTATTTT. It yields the protein CASSYGTSGRRRGDTQYF.

The chain is built from TRBV18 and TRBJ2-7; TRBD1 agrees at 7 bases. The germline CDR1 and CDR2 sequences are KGHSH and LQKENI. This CDR3 spans 14 amino acids. V shed 4 bases and J 3 bases; nucleotides not matched to a gene: 6. This CDR3 is CASSRVQGSYEQYF. CDR3 nucleotides: TGTGCCAGCTCACGGGTACAGGGGAGCTACGAGCAGTACTTC.

The rearrangement links TRBV6-6 to TRBJ1-6; 10 bases are a match to TRBD1. The germline V gene encodes CDR1 MNHNY and CDR2 SVGAGI (reference sequence). This CDR3 is 12 amino acids long. Trimming took 8 bases from V and 8 from J; bases not matched to a gene: 0. The CDR3 loop reads CASGTGDSPLHF. CDR3 bases: TGTGCCAGCGGGACAGGGGATTCACCCCTCCACTTT.

This clone occurred a few times. V gene TRBV5-8 combines with J gene TRBJ2-7; no firm D call. V was trimmed by 6 bases and J by 7 bases, leaving 17 bases between them. The germline V gene encodes CDR1 SGHTS and CDR2 YDEGEE. The CDR3 covers 13 residues. In DNA, the CDR3 is TGTGCCAGCACCACGAGGCGTTCTCCTGAGCAGTACTTC. Translated: CASTTRRSPEQYF.

The V and J genes are TRBV4-2 and TRBJ1-3; 7 positions match TRBD1. There are 17 residues in the CDR3. CDR1 and CDR2 (germline): LGHNA, YNFKEQ. Unmatched junction bases numbered 9, after V lost 0 bases and J lost 4 bases. CDR3 region: CASSQDPRQGLGNTIYF. The DNA for the CDR3 is TGTGCCAGCAGCCAAGATCCCCGACAGGGCTTGGGAAACACCATATATTTT.

V gene TRBV5-1 combines with J gene TRBJ2-6; 7 bases are shared with TRBD2. The CDR3 runs 17 residues. V trimming: 4 bases; J trimming: 1 base; junction bases outside the gene matches: 8. Germline assignment: CDR1 SGHRS and CDR2 YFSETQ. CDR3 in DNA: TGCGCCAGCAGCCCCGGCGGGGGAGTGTCTGGGGCCAACGTCCTGACTTTC. It codes for CASSPGGGVSGANVLTF.

V and J are TRBV19 and TRBJ1-5; D uncertain. In germline, CDR1 is LNHDA, CDR2 SQIVND (reference sequence). The CDR3 has 13 amino acids. The V end was cut by 0 bases, the J end by 5 bases, with 5 bases between. The CDR3: CASSIDRDQPQHF. The CDR3 DNA sequence: TGTGCCAGTAGTATAGATCGGGATCAGCCCCAGCATTTT. The full variable domain, in which reference TRBV19 and TRBJ1-5 provide the parts outside the CDR3, is DGGITQSPKYLFRKEGQNVTLSCEQNLNHDAMYWYRQDPGQGLRLIYYSQIVNDFQKGDIAEGYSVSREKKESFPLTVTSAQKNPTAFYLCASSIDRDQPQHFGDGTRLSIL.

This chain connects TRBV30 to TRBJ2-2, with a weak D call TRBD1 (6 bases). V was clipped by 0 bases and J by 4 bases, with 9 bases between them. CDR1 and CDR2 (germline): GTSNPN, SVGIG (reference sequence). The CDR3 consists of 14 residues. In DNA, the CDR3 is TGTGCCTGGAGTGTAGTCAGGGGCACCGGGGAGCTGTTTTTT. Protein: CAWSVVRGTGELFF.

This clone turned up a few times. The chain joins TRBV3-1 (or the pseudogene TRBV3-2) to TRBJ2-7, with a weak D call TRBD2 (6 bases). CDR3 length equals 13 residues. Trimming took off 2 bases at V and 2 bases at J, with 7 bases between the two ends. Germline V gene data show CDR1 as LGHDT and CDR2 as YNNKEL (reference sequence). The CDR3 coding sequence is TGTGCCAGCAGCCAACGGGGGACCTACGAGCAGTACTTC. Its protein is CASSQRGTYEQYF.

In this sample, this clone turned up a few times. The J gene is TRBJ2-1, the V gene TRBV5-4; TRBD2 might be the D (6 bases). Germline loops: CDR1 SGHNT, CDR2 YYREEE (reference sequence). This CDR3 is 15 amino acids long. Between the trimmed V and J ends, which lost 5 bases and 0 bases, there was a span of 12 bases. CDR3: CASSPTSSSYNEQFF. In DNA form, the CDR3 reads TGTGCCAGCAGTCCTACTAGCTCCTCCTACAATGAGCAGTTCTTC.

The gene calls are TRBV10-3 and TRBJ1-5, with D tentatively TRBD1 (5 bases). Germline V gene sequence: CDR1 ENHRY, CDR2 SYGVKD. The CDR3 is 13 residues long. V dropped 4 bases and J dropped 6 bases, with 10 bases sitting between them. CDR3 in amino acids: CAISGREGQPQHF. DNA for the CDR3: TGTGCCATCAGTGGCAGGGAGGGTCAGCCCCAGCATTTT.

This clone was counted a single time. The chain uses TRBV11-3 and TRBJ2-2; possible D gene TRBD2, 5 bases. The V gene lost 1 base and the J gene lost 4 bases, with 7 bases spanning the gap. Germline V gene data show CDR1 as SGHNT and CDR2 as YENEEA. The CDR3 extends over 14 amino acids. The CDR3 coding sequence is TGTGCCAGCAGCTTAGGGGCGGGCACCGGGGAGCTGTTTTTT. Translated: CASSLGAGTGELFF.

This clone was observed at least ten times. CDR3 sequence reads: CAISDETSNYNEQFF. The CDR3 DNA reads as TGTGCCATCAGTGATGAGACTAGTAACTACAATGAGCAGTTCTTC. The V and J genes are TRBV10-3 and TRBJ2-1; a weak D match, TRBD2 (6 bases). Trimming removed 3 bases at V and 3 bases at J, with 12 bases between. The germline V gene encodes CDR1 ENHRY and CDR2 SYGVKD. There are 15 residues in the CDR3.

J is TRBJ1-5 and V is TRBV6-5; 8 positions match TRBD1. Trimming removed 8 bases from V and 4 bases from J; junction bases left unmatched: 4. The germline gives CDR1 MNHEY, CDR2 SVGAGI. This CDR3 contains 13 residues. The CDR3 loop is CASGDRSNQPQHF. In DNA form, the CDR3 reads TGTGCCAGCGGGGACAGGAGTAATCAGCCCCAGCATTTT.

The chain couples TRBV24-1 to TRBJ2-5; TRBD1 aligns across 9 bases. The CDR3 spans 16 residues. V lost 4 bases to trimming and J lost 4 bases; unmatched junction nucleotides: 9. Germline lookup yields CDR1 KGHDR and CDR2 SFDVKD. CDR3 coding DNA: TGTGCCACCAGTGAACCTAAGACAGGGGGTGGAGAGACCCAGTACTTC. It translates to CATSEPKTGGGETQYF.

The chain joins TRBV27 to TRBJ1-5; 9 positions match TRBD1. Germline CDR1 reads MNHEY; CDR2 reads SMNVEV (reference sequence). The V segment lost 0 bases and the J segment 9 bases; nucleotides outside the gene matches: 15. The CDR3 extends over 18 amino acids. Written as DNA, the CDR3 is TGTGCCAGCAGTTTATCCTCCAATACCGGGACAGGGTCGCGGCCCCAGCATTTT. It encodes CASSLSSNTGTGSRPQHF.

V is TRBV3-1 (or the pseudogene TRBV3-2) and J is TRBJ2-2, with D perhaps matching TRBD1 (5 bases). Germline V gene data show CDR1 as LGHDT and CDR2 as YNNKEL (reference sequence). CDR3 length equals 15 residues. The V gene lost 1 base and the J gene lost 3 bases, with 9 bases spanning the gap. CDR3 residues: CASSQGGIDTGELFF. CDR3 DNA: TGTGCCAGCAGCCAAGGGGGCATAGACACCGGGGAGCTGTTTTTT.

This clone was seen only once. The chain links TRBV2 to TRBJ2-7, with TRBD1 identical over 11 bases. V lost 6 bases to trimming and J lost 4 bases; unmatched junction nucleotides: 2. The V gene's germline CDR1 is SNHLY and CDR2 FYNNEI. The CDR3 sequence is 13 residues long. CDR3 sequence reads: CASSRDRGYEQYF. The DNA of the CDR3 is TGTGCCAGCAGCCGGGACAGGGGGTACGAGCAGTACTTC.

In this sample, this clone turned up a few times. This chain uses TRBV21-1 with TRBJ2-1; no DNA check was done on the table's D call, TRBD2. TRBV21-1 is tagged as a pseudogene. CDR3 length: 15 residues. CDR3 sequence: CASSRDPPGGNEQFF. As DNA, the CDR3 is TGTGCCAGCAGCAGAGACCCACCGGGGGGCAATGAGCAGTTCTTC.

This chain links TRBV19 with TRBJ1-5; no definite D call. V was pared by 3 bases and J by 4 bases, with 13 bases between. CDR1 and CDR2 from the germline V gene are LNHDA and SQIVND (reference sequence). This CDR3 is 15 amino acids long. The CDR3 DNA is TGTGCCAGTAGTATTACGAGGGTAGGTAATCAGCCCCAGCATTTT. It encodes CASSITRVGNQPQHF.

The gene calls are TRBV6-5 and TRBJ2-7, with a tentative D call TRBD1 (6 bases). The CDR3 extends over 13 amino acids. The ends were cut back, 0 bases at V and 6 bases at J, with 9 bases in the middle. Germline V gene data show CDR1 as MNHEY and CDR2 as SVGAGI. The CDR3 nucleotides read TGTGCCAGCAGTTACTCCATAGGGGGCGAGCAGTACTTC. Its translation is CASSYSIGGEQYF.

By share, this clone ranks as large. The V and J genes are TRBV4-2 and TRBJ1-2; 9 nucleotides match TRBD1. The germline CDR1 and CDR2 sequences are LGHNA and YNFKEQ. The CDR3 is 16 residues long. Germline trimming cut 3 bases from V and 4 bases from J; bases unmatched to any gene: 9. The CDR3 loop reads CASSQDRGRVPYGYTF. The CDR3 DNA reads as TGTGCCAGCAGCCAGGACAGGGGCCGTGTCCCCTATGGCTACACCTTC.

The sample holds many counts of this clone. The chain joins TRBV27 to TRBJ1-2, with a tentative D call TRBD1 (5 bases). The ends were cut back, 4 bases at V and 0 bases at J, with 12 bases in the middle. This CDR3 has 15 amino acids. Germline V gives CDR1 MNHEY, CDR2 SMNVEV (reference sequence). The CDR3 sequence: CASSSRQHTNYGYTF. DNA of the CDR3: TGTGCCAGCAGTTCCAGACAGCATACTAACTATGGCTACACCTTC.

The chain carries TRBV27 and TRBJ1-6; 8 bases are a match to TRBD1. This CDR3 spans 16 amino acids. The V gene's germline CDR1 is MNHEY and CDR2 SMNVEV (reference sequence). Trimming at V came to 3 bases and at J to 5 bases, leaving 6 bases not matched to a gene. This CDR3 is CASSFARDRNNSPLHF. In nucleotides, the CDR3 is TGTGCCAGCAGTTTCGCCCGGGACAGGAATAATTCACCCCTCCACTTT.